The 27 T cell receptor beta chains below come from one sample, sequenced in a study of T-cell reconstitution after alpha-beta-depleted transplantation in children. A TCRbeta library incorporating unique molecular identifiers was prepared. Via MiXCR, TCRdb re-called the PCR reads, giving one row per CDR3 protein. The table records roughly 90,000 distinct CDR3 sequences, 9% to 15% of them present only once. Material: PBMCs from the stem cell graft donor, obtained from the stem cell graft. The receptors come from a human donor who donated a stem cell graft to a child with inherited bone marrow failure.

In this sample, this clonotype turned up many times. The J gene is TRBJ1-2, the V gene TRBV24-1; D is undetermined. Germline assignment: CDR1 KGHDR and CDR2 SFDVKD. The CDR3 is 12 amino acids. V lost 1 base and J lost 3, with 2 bases in between. The CDR3 DNA is TGTGCCACCAGTGATTTCTACTATGGCTACACCTTC. Residues: CATSDFYYGYTF.

This clonotype was seen at least ten times. The chain couples TRBV20-1 to TRBJ2-7, with D perhaps given as TRBD1 or TRBD2 (5 bases each). The germline V gene has CDR1 DFQATT and CDR2 SNEGSKA (reference sequence). Trimming stripped 1 base from V and 0 bases from J, with 13 bases between. The CDR3 is made up of 15 amino acids. The CDR3 sequence: CSARGPGQASYEQYF. CDR3 sequence (DNA): TGCAGTGCTAGAGGACCGGGGCAGGCCTCCTACGAGCAGTACTTC.

V gene TRBV11-1 combines with J gene TRBJ2-2; either TRBD1 or TRBD2 may supply D (6 bases each). Germline loops: CDR1 SGHAT, CDR2 FQDESV (reference sequence). Trimming shortened V by 6 bases and J by 7 bases, and 27 bases separated the two germline ends. The CDR3 consists of 18 residues. The CDR3 sequence is CASRKTEYAGHGGGELFF. The CDR3 bases are TGTGCCAGCAGGAAAACGGAGTACGCGGGACACGGCGGCGGGGAGCTGTTTTTT.

In this sample, this clonotype turned up many times. The chain employs TRBV7-2 and TRBJ2-1; 9 nucleotides align to TRBD1. Trimming at V came to 5 bases and at J to 7 bases, leaving 6 bases not matched to a gene. Germline V CDR1 and CDR2: SGHTA, FQGNSA. The CDR3 has 14 amino acids. CDR3 DNA: TGTGCCAGCAGCGCAGGACAGGGGAATAATGAGCAGTTCTTC. Protein product: CASSAGQGNNEQFF.

This chain links TRBV19 with TRBJ2-2; 7 bases align to TRBD1. In germline, CDR1 is LNHDA, CDR2 SQIVND (reference sequence). The CDR3 sequence is 17 residues long. V trimming: 5 bases; J trimming: 5 bases; junction bases outside the gene matches: 14. The CDR3 sequence: CASSPRPGTALTGELFF. CDR3 nucleotide sequence: TGTGCCAGTAGTCCTCGCCCCGGGACAGCTTTAACCGGGGAGCTGTTTTTT.

V and J are TRBV6-2 or TRBV6-3 and TRBJ2-1; perhaps TRBD2 as D (5 bases). The CDR3 runs to 11 residues. Trimming removed 5 bases from V and 9 bases from J, with 8 bases in between. CDR1 is MNHEY, CDR2 SVGEGT, per germline. In DNA form, the CDR3 reads TGTGCCAGCAGTGGAGGAACTGAGCAGTTCTTC. Its protein is CASSGGTEQFF.

The chain uses TRBV6-2 or TRBV6-3 and TRBJ2-1; 9 positions match TRBD1. Germline V lookup: CDR1 MNHEY, CDR2 SVGEGT. Trimming cost V 5 bases and J 7 bases; bases outside gene matches: 9. This CDR3 is built from 15 residues. Written as DNA, the CDR3 is TGTGCCAGCAGTAAACCGGGACAGGGAGCGAATGAGCAGTTCTTC. It translates to CASSKPGQGANEQFF.

This clonotype was counted a few times. The rearrangement joins TRBV20-1 to TRBJ1-4; tentatively, D is TRBD1 (6 bases). With 0 bases removed from V and 8 bases from J, the gap between germline ends came to 13 bases. CDR3 length equals 14 residues. Germline-derived CDR1 and CDR2 are DFQATT and SNEGSKA (reference sequence). CDR3 sequence: CSARDPQGGEKLFF. DNA of the CDR3: TGCAGTGCTAGAGATCCACAGGGAGGGGAAAAACTGTTTTTT.

This clonotype was observed at least ten times. The chain uses TRBV5-1 and TRBJ1-1, with D possibly matching TRBD1 (5 bases). V shed 1 base and J shed 4 bases, with 11 bases lying between them. The CDR3 is 14 residues long. Germline values: CDR1 SGHRS, CDR2 YFSETQ. The CDR3 reads CASSLTGAFTEAFF. CDR3 DNA sequence: TGCGCCAGCAGCTTGACTGGGGCGTTCACTGAAGCTTTCTTT.

This clonotype was seen many times. The rearrangement uses TRBV6-2 or TRBV6-3 and TRBJ2-1; the match to TRBD2 covers 8 bases. V was clipped by 6 bases and J by 0 bases; unmatched bases: 1. The CDR3 length is 14 residues. Germline V gene lookup returns CDR1 MNHEY and CDR2 SVGEGT. CDR3 coding DNA: TGTGCCAGCAGCCGGGAGGGCTCCTACAATGAGCAGTTCTTC. Protein product: CASSREGSYNEQFF.

As DNA, the CDR3 is TGTGCCAGCAGCGGCCAGTTGCGGGGGGACACAGATACGCAGTATTTT. This gives the protein CASSGQLRGDTDTQYF. V usage is TRBV7-3 and J usage is TRBJ2-3; 8 bases are a match to TRBD2. V gave up 5 bases and J gave up 2 bases; unmatched junction bases: 9. The CDR3 length is 16 residues. Germline lookup yields CDR1 SGHTA and CDR2 FQGTGA.

This clonotype was observed a few times. The V call is TRBV6-1, the J call TRBJ2-3; a weak D match, TRBD1 (5 bases). This CDR3 is built from 15 residues. V was shortened by 8 bases and J by 1 base, with 16 bases between the two germline ends. Germline V CDR1 and CDR2: MNHNS, SASEGT. The CDR3 region has the DNA TGTGCCAGCGCAGGGAAGTACGTGGGCACAGATACGCAGTATTTT. Encoded protein: CASAGKYVGTDTQYF.

In this sample, this clonotype turned up many times. V is TRBV2 and J is TRBJ2-1; 7 bases agree with TRBD2. CDR3 length: 13 residues. The trim removed 7 bases at V and 5 bases at J, leaving 5 bases unmatched. Germline CDR1 and CDR2: SNHLY and FYNNEI. The CDR3 region is CASTASGNNEQFF. CDR3 in DNA: TGTGCCAGCACCGCGAGCGGGAACAATGAGCAGTTCTTC.

This clonotype was seen many times. The V gene is TRBV20-1, the J gene TRBJ2-7; D possibly corresponds to TRBD2 (5 bases). The V and J ends lost 6 bases and 1 base respectively, with 16 bases between them. Germline CDR1 reads DFQATT; CDR2 reads SNEGSKA (reference sequence). The CDR3 spans 14 residues. The CDR3 region has the DNA TGCAGTGCCACGATGGCGGGCTGGTCCTACGAGCAGTACTTC. Translation gives CSATMAGWSYEQYF.

This clonotype was seen many times. This chain connects TRBV12-3 or TRBV12-4 to TRBJ1-1; D remains ambiguous. This CDR3 has 15 amino acids. V gave up 3 bases and J gave up 1 base, with 12 bases separating them. The CDR3 protein is CASSFRFSGNTEAFF. CDR3 nucleotide sequence: TGTGCCAGCAGTTTTCGTTTCTCGGGGAACACTGAAGCTTTCTTT.

This clonotype showed up many times. The V and J genes are TRBV7-2 and TRBJ1-4; D is unresolved. The ends were cut back, 3 bases at V and 4 bases at J, with 6 bases in the middle. This CDR3 region has 13 residues. Per germline, CDR1 SGHTA and CDR2 FQGNSA. The CDR3 DNA is TGTGCCAGCAGCTTGGGGAATAATGAAAAACTGTTTTTT. Protein sequence: CASSLGNNEKLFF.

This chain uses TRBV6-6 with TRBJ2-5; D gene uncertain. This CDR3 has 17 residues. Germline lookup yields CDR1 MNHNY and CDR2 SVGAGI (reference sequence). The V end was cut by 0 bases, the J end by 1 base, with 15 bases between. CDR3 region: CASSYSIGAVSQETQYF. The CDR3 DNA follows: TGTGCCAGCAGTTACTCGATCGGTGCGGTCTCCCAAGAGACCCAGTACTTC.

Ten or more counts support this clonotype. The gene calls are TRBV20-1 and TRBJ1-4, with 7 nucleotides matching TRBD1. The CDR3 has 14 amino acids. CDR1 and CDR2 (germline): DFQATT, SNEGSKA (reference sequence). The ends lost 1 base at V and 5 bases at J; junction bases unmatched: 4. The chain's CDR3 is CSARVPGGNEKLFF. The CDR3 DNA is TGCAGTGCTAGAGTGCCAGGGGGGAATGAAAAACTGTTTTTT.

As DNA, the CDR3 is TGCGCCAGCAGCTCATCACTACTTGGCGGCGGGGAGCTGTTTTTT. It encodes CASSSSLLGGGELFF. V gene TRBV5-1 combines with J gene TRBJ2-2; D ambiguous. Germline values: CDR1 SGHRS, CDR2 YFSETQ. Trimming removed 3 bases from V and 7 bases from J, with 16 bases in between. The CDR3 consists of 15 residues.

Many counts were recorded for this clonotype. The genes are TRBV7-9 and TRBJ1-3, with 7 nucleotides matching TRBD1. Looked up from germline, CDR1 is SEHNR and CDR2 is FQNEAQ (reference sequence). With V trimmed by 10 bases and J by 0 bases, 6 bases remained unmatched. The CDR3 sequence is 14 residues long. CDR3 DNA sequence: TGTGCCATCACGACAGGGAACTCTGGAAACACCATATATTTT. Translation: CAITTGNSGNTIYF.

This clonotype was counted many times. The chain links TRBV6-5 to TRBJ1-1; the D gene is possibly TRBD1 (5 bases). V dropped 7 bases and J dropped 4 bases, with 16 bases sitting between them. The V gene's germline CDR1 is MNHEY and CDR2 SVGAGI. The CDR3 extends over 14 amino acids. This chain's CDR3 is CASTHPWQGTEAFF. CDR3 in DNA: TGTGCCAGCACCCACCCCTGGCAGGGCACTGAAGCTTTCTTT.

There are many counts of this clonotype. The CDR3 DNA is TGTGCCAGCAGACTTACCTTGGGTGGAAGCTACAATGAGCAGTTCTTC. Translated: CASRLTLGGSYNEQFF. The gene calls are TRBV7-9 and TRBJ2-1; D is unresolved. The V and J ends lost 6 bases and 3 bases respectively, with 18 bases between them. The V gene's germline CDR1 is SEHNR and CDR2 FQNEAQ (reference sequence). This CDR3 contains 16 residues.

This clonotype was recorded at least ten times. The chain is built from TRBV6-1 and TRBJ2-3; perhaps TRBD2 as D (6 bases). Germline CDR1 and CDR2: MNHNS and SASEGT. The CDR3 has 14 amino acids. V lost 7 bases and J 0 bases, leaving 11 bases between the germline ends. CDR3 DNA sequence: TGTGCCAGCACCCCGGGACTTAGCACAGATACGCAGTATTTT. Protein sequence: CASTPGLSTDTQYF.

Many counts were recorded for this clonotype. The DNA of the CDR3 is TGTGCCATCAGCGGGACAGGGGACGAAAAACTGTTTTTT. Its protein is CAISGTGDEKLFF. The chain combines TRBV10-3 with TRBJ1-4, with TRBD1 identical over 10 bases. V lost 6 bases and J lost 8; bases outside the gene matches: 3. The CDR3 covers 13 residues. The germline V gene has CDR1 ENHRY and CDR2 SYGVKD.

This clonotype was counted between two and nine times. A much larger clonotype is one base distant, so this may be a read error. The chain is built from TRBV18 and TRBJ1-1; D possibly corresponds to TRBD1 (5 bases). The CDR3 is 14 amino acids. The V end lost 9 bases, the J end lost 8 bases, and 22 bases lay between the germline ends. CDR1 and CDR2 (germline): KGHSH, LQKENI. The CDR3 spells CASTGTAPSGEAFF. CDR3 sequence (DNA): TGTGCCAGTACCGGGACGGCGCCTTCGGGGGAAGCTTTCTTT.

V gene TRBV20-1 combines with J gene TRBJ2-1; D may be TRBD2 (6 bases). Trimming removed 3 bases from V and 5 bases from J, with 17 bases in between. The CDR3 runs to 15 residues. CDR1 is DFQATT, CDR2 SNEGSKA, per germline (reference sequence). The CDR3 coding sequence is TGCAGTGCTAGGGAGCCCTACCGGGAGAACAATGAGCAGTTCTTC. Residues: CSAREPYRENNEQFF.

This clonotype was recorded at least ten times. The chain recombines TRBV5-1 with TRBJ2-6; D remains unclear. Germline CDR1 reads SGHRS; CDR2 reads YFSETQ. The V and J ends lost 6 bases and 2 bases respectively, with 9 bases between them. CDR3 length equals 14 residues. CDR3 bases: TGCGCCAGCATCCCCACCCCTGGGGCCAACGTCCTGACTTTC. It yields the protein CASIPTPGANVLTF.